One sample yielded the 3 T cell receptor beta chains listed below, sequenced in a study of blood T cells in healthy people across ages. A second PCR of roughly 7 to 11 cycles used a sample-barcoded 5' primer and a J-beta primer mix. Using its own MiXCR run on the 5' RACE reads, TCRdb lists one record per CDR3 protein. The sample lists approximately 1.5 million distinct CDR3 sequences; 35% to 45% were seen once. The sequenced sample consisted of blood. The origin of the receptors is a woman younger than 30 in good health.

This chain connects TRBV29-1 to TRBJ2-1, with 9 positions matching TRBD1. J was trimmed by 5 bases and V by 6 bases; bases with no gene match: 8. Germline V gene data show CDR1 as SQVTM and CDR2 as ANQGSEA. The CDR3 is 14 residues long. CDR3 DNA sequence: TGCAGCGTGGCCGGGACAGGGTTGGACAATGAGCAGTTCTTC. This encodes CSVAGTGLDNEQFF.

This clonotype was observed a few times. The genes are TRBV5-6 and TRBJ1-2; maybe TRBD1 (6 bases). Trimming took 3 bases from V and 8 from J, leaving 20 bases between them. Germline loops: CDR1 SGHDT, CDR2 YYEEEE. The CDR3 is 15 amino acids. The CDR3 loop is CASSSRDIQYGGYTF. The CDR3 DNA reads TGTGCCAGCAGCTCCCGGGACATTCAATATGGCGGCTACACCTTC.

This clonotype has a handful of counts. The chain is built from TRBV20-1 and TRBJ1-6, with D unclear. The germline V gene has CDR1 DFQATT and CDR2 SNEGSKA (reference sequence). V was cut by 4 bases and J by 3 bases, with 13 bases left in between. CDR3 length: 15 residues. CDR3 sequence (DNA): TGCAGTGCTATGATGGGATCCAACTATAATTCACCCCTCCACTTT. Amino acids: CSAMMGSNYNSPLHF.